These 17 T cell receptor beta chains were sequenced from one sample in a study of siplizumab effects on memory and regulatory T cells (dated by TCRdb to the late 2010s). Library generation was performed with the immunoSEQ multiplex PCR assay. TCRdb carries this immuneACCESS record with in-frame sequences only. Its versions omit some clonotypes, under half of them owing to an unresolved V gene in the studies checked, with the rest unexplained. This sample holds about 97,000 clones; about 90% were observed only once. The ten largest clones represent approximately 1.2% of the sample. Source material: CD4+ T cells sorted from blood. These receptors all stem from a human donor in good health.

This chain uses TRBV18 with TRBJ1-2; D gene uncertain. Trimming took off 0 bases at V and 2 bases at J, with 13 bases between the two ends. This CDR3 has 16 residues. Germline V CDR1 and CDR2: KGHSH, LQKENI. The CDR3 here is CASSPPGPGKNYGYTF. CDR3 coding DNA: TGTGCCAGCTCACCACCCGGACCCGGGAAAAACTATGGCTACACCTTC. Complete variable domain (other parts from reference TRBV18 and TRBJ1-2): NAGVMQNPRHLVRRRGQEARLRCSPMKGHSHVYWYRQLPEEGLKFMVYLQKENIIDESGMPKERFSAEFPKEGPSILRIQQVVRGDSAAYFCASSPPGPGKNYGYTFGSGTRLTVV.

The CDR3 region is CASRRGLSYEQYF. In DNA form, the CDR3 reads TGTGCCAGCAGGAGGGGCTTATCCTACGAGCAGTACTTC. The rearrangement uses TRBV11-2 and TRBJ2-7; D possibly matches TRBD1 or TRBD2 (5 bases each). V lost 6 bases and J 1 base, leaving 10 bases between the germline ends. CDR1 is SGHAT, CDR2 FQNNGV, per germline. The CDR3 totals 13 residues.

The genes are TRBV19 and TRBJ2-2; D gene unclear. Germline V gene lookup returns CDR1 LNHDA and CDR2 SQIVND (reference sequence). The length of the CDR3 is 15 residues. V was shortened by 1 base and J by 4 bases, with 10 bases between the two germline ends. CDR3 residues: CASSIGHLRTGELFF. In DNA form, the CDR3 reads TGTGCCAGTAGTATAGGGCATCTTCGCACCGGGGAGCTGTTTTTT.

V is TRBV9 and J is TRBJ1-3, with D perhaps matching TRBD1 (6 bases). Trimming took 0 bases from V and 3 from J, leaving 13 bases between them. The CDR3 consists of 16 residues. CDR1 is SGDLS, CDR2 YYNGEE, per germline. The CDR3 loop reads CASSVGAGVRGNTIYF. CDR3 bases: TGTGCCAGCAGCGTAGGTGCAGGGGTCCGTGGAAACACCATATATTTT.

The rearrangement joins TRBV28 to TRBJ2-1; D uncertain. The V end was cut by 5 bases, the J end by 4 bases, with 9 bases between. This CDR3 region has 13 residues. Germline values: CDR1 MDHEN, CDR2 SYDVKM. The CDR3 DNA reads TGTGCCAGCAGTCGATCGTTTTACAATGAGCAGTTCTTC. Protein: CASSRSFYNEQFF.

The genes are TRBV7-9 and TRBJ2-3; D is unclear. This CDR3 region has 11 residues. Germline loops: CDR1 SEHNR, CDR2 FQNEAQ (reference sequence). The V and J ends lost 4 bases and 4 bases respectively, with 3 bases between them. CDR3 protein: CASSSSDTQYF. CDR3 nucleotide sequence: TGTGCCAGCAGCTCCTCAGATACGCAGTATTTT.

This clone came up a few times. The chain is built from TRBV10-2 and TRBJ1-1, with D unresolved. CDR1 and CDR2 (germline): WSHSY, SAAADI. This CDR3 comprises 14 residues. The ends were cut back, 2 bases at V and 5 bases at J, with 12 bases in the middle. This chain's CDR3 is CASSEGGVRTEAFF. CDR3 DNA sequence: TGCGCCAGCAGTGAGGGCGGGGTAAGGACTGAAGCTTTCTTT.

This chain links TRBV2 with TRBJ1-5; 7 bases fit TRBD1. Germline V CDR1 and CDR2: SNHLY, FYNNEI. The V gene end was trimmed by 7 bases and the J gene end by 5 bases; junction bases not matched to a gene: 11. The CDR3 is made up of 15 amino acids. CDR3 coding DNA: TGTGCCAGCAATCCCAGACAGGGATTTGATCAGCCCCAGCATTTT. This encodes CASNPRQGFDQPQHF.

The rearrangement links TRBV11-2 to TRBJ1-5; D not resolved. The V gene lost 0 bases and the J gene lost 3 bases, with 12 bases spanning the gap. CDR3 length equals 16 residues. Looked up from germline, CDR1 is SGHAT and CDR2 is FQNNGV. The chain's CDR3 is CASSLDAGMDNQPQHF. The CDR3 bases are TGTGCCAGCAGCTTAGATGCGGGAATGGACAATCAGCCCCAGCATTTT.

This sequence joins TRBV5-4 and TRBJ1-6; D remains ambiguous. Deletions cut 4 bases from V and 8 bases from J, with 10 bases between. The CDR3 is 13 amino acids. Germline assignment: CDR1 SGHNT and CDR2 YYREEE (reference sequence). The CDR3 reads CASSGEWHSPLHF. The CDR3 DNA sequence: TGTGCCAGCAGCGGGGAGTGGCATTCACCCCTCCACTTT.

The chain is built from TRBV7-8 and TRBJ2-7, with 7 bases lining up with TRBD1. V lost 7 bases and J lost 5; bases outside the gene matches: 14. The CDR3 totals 15 residues. The germline gives CDR1 SGHVS, CDR2 FQNEAQ. CDR3 in DNA: TGTGCCAGCAACCCCCCTACTGGACAGGTTAACGAGCAGTACTTC. This sequence encodes CASNPPTGQVNEQYF.

This clone has just a few counts. This chain uses TRBV19 with TRBJ1-5; D might be TRBD1 (5 bases). The V gene's germline CDR1 is LNHDA and CDR2 SQIVND (reference sequence). CDR3 size: 16 residues. Trimming left V 6 bases short and J 3 bases short, with 18 bases between. The CDR3 DNA is TGTGCCAGTAGCCCCACGGGGGGGACTTACAATCAGCCCCAGCATTTT. This sequence encodes CASSPTGGTYNQPQHF.

This chain joins TRBV10-3 and TRBJ1-4, with 9 nucleotides matching TRBD1. With V trimmed by 11 bases and J by 8 bases, 12 bases remained unmatched. Germline CDR1 reads ENHRY; CDR2 reads SYGVKD. The CDR3 spans 14 residues. The DNA of the CDR3 is TGTGCCTCTACTACAGGGGGCGTCGGGGAAAAACTGTTTTTT. It yields the protein CASTTGGVGEKLFF.

This chain connects TRBV5-1 to TRBJ2-2; 7 bases agree with TRBD2. The V gene's germline CDR1 is SGHRS and CDR2 YFSETQ. The V and J ends lost 4 bases and 6 bases, in that order; junction bases with no gene match: 15. The CDR3 is 17 amino acids. The CDR3 spells CASSRLVGGPQAGELFF. DNA for the CDR3: TGCGCCAGCAGCAGACTAGTGGGAGGGCCCCAGGCCGGGGAGCTGTTTTTT.

The V call is TRBV10-2, the J call TRBJ2-7; D gene uncertain. The CDR3 is made up of 11 amino acids. Trimming took 6 bases from V and 3 from J, leaving 6 bases between them. Germline CDR1 is WSHSY and CDR2 is SAAADI. The CDR3 nucleotides are TGCGCCAGCAGCGAACTCTACGAGCAGTACTTC. It encodes CASSELYEQYF.

J is TRBJ1-6 and V is TRBV19; 8 positions agree with TRBD1. The CDR3 has 15 residues. Germline V gives CDR1 LNHDA, CDR2 SQIVND (reference sequence). V trimming: 6 bases; J trimming: 7 bases; junction bases outside the gene matches: 8. The CDR3 nucleotides read TGTGCCAGTAGATCGGAGACAGGGGTGAATTCACCCCTCCACTTT. Residues: CASRSETGVNSPLHF.

The chain combines TRBV30 with TRBJ2-1; a possible D gene is TRBD2 (6 bases). The V end was cut by 2 bases, the J end by 7 bases, with 15 bases between. This CDR3 contains 14 residues. Germline CDR1 and CDR2: GTSNPN and SVGIG (reference sequence). The CDR3 coding sequence is TGTGCCTGGAGTTCTCACCCCGGGAGTAATGAGCAGTTCTTC. Its protein product is CAWSSHPGSNEQFF. The entire variable domain, with the rest obtained from reference TRBV30 and TRBJ2-1, is as follows: SQTIHQWPATLVQPVGSPLSLECTVEGTSNPNLYWYRQAAGRGLQLLFYSVGIGQISSEVPQNLSASRPQDRQFILSSKKLLLSDSGFYLCAWSSHPGSNEQFFGPGTRLTVL.